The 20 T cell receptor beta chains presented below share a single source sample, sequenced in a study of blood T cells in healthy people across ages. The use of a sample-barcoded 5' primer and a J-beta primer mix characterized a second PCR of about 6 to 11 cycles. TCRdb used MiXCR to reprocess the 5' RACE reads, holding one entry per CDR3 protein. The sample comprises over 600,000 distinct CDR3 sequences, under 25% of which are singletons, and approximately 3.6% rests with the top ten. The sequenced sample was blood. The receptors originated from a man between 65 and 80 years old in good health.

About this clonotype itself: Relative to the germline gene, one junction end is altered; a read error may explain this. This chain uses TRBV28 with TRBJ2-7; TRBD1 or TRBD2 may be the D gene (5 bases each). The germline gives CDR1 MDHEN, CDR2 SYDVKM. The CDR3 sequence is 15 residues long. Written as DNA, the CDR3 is TGTACCAGCAGCCTAGGTGGGACGATAACCTACGAGCAGTACTTC. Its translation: CTSSLGGTITYEQYF.

CDR3 sequence: CASSFSAGEETQYF. CDR3 sequence (DNA): TGTGCCAGCAGTTTTAGTGCGGGTGAGGAGACCCAGTACTTC. This chain links TRBV12-3 or TRBV12-4 with TRBJ2-5, with D perhaps TRBD2 (5 bases). Trimming shortened V by 3 bases and J by 5 bases, and 13 bases separated the two germline ends. The CDR3 is 14 residues long.

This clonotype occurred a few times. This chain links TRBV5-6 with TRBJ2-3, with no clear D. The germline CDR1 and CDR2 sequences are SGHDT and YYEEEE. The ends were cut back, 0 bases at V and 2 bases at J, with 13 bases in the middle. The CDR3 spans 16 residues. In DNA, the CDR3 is TGTGCCAGCAGCTTGGGGGCACGAAAGACCACAGATACGCAGTATTTT. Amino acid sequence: CASSLGARKTTDTQYF.

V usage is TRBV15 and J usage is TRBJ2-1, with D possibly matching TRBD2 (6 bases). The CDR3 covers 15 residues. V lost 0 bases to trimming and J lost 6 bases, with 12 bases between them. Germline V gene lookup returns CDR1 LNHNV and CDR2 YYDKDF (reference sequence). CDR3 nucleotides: TGTGCCACCAGCAGAGATTGGGAAGCGGGCAATGAGCAGTTCTTC. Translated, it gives CATSRDWEAGNEQFF.

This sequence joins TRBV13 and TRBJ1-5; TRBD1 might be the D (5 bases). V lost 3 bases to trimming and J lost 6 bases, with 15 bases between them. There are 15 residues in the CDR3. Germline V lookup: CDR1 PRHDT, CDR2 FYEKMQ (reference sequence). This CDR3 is CASSFARLGGQPQHF. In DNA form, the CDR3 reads TGTGCCAGCAGCTTCGCCCGATTGGGGGGTCAGCCCCAGCATTTT.

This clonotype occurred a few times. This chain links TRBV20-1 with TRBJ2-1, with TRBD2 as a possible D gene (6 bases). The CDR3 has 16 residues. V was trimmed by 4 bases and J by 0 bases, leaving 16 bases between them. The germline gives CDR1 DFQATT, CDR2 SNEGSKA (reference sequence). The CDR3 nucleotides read TGCAGTGCTACCTCGGGTAGCGGCGGCTCCTACAATGAGCAGTTCTTC. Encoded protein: CSATSGSGGSYNEQFF.

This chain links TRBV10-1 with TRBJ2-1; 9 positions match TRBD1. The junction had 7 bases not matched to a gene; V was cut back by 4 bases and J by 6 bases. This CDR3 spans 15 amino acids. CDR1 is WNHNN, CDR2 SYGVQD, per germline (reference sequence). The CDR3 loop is CASSGGTGSINEQFF. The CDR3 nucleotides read TGCGCCAGCAGTGGTGGGACAGGGTCAATCAATGAGCAGTTCTTC.

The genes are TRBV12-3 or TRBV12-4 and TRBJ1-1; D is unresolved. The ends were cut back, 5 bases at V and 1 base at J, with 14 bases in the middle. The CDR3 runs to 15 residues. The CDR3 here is CASSPPVTENTEAFF. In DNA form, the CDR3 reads TGTGCCAGCAGTCCCCCAGTTACGGAGAACACTGAAGCTTTCTTT.

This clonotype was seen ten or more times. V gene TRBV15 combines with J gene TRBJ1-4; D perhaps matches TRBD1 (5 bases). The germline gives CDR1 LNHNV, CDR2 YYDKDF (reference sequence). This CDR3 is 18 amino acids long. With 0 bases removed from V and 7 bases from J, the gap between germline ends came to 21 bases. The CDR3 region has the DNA TGTGCCACCAGCAGAGATATTGGCCCAAGGGGTGGCGGTGAAAAACTGTTTTTT. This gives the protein CATSRDIGPRGGGEKLFF.

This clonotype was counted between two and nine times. The CDR3: CASSLEFRDRNLYGYTF. The DNA of the CDR3 is TGTGCCAGCAGCTTAGAGTTTCGGGACAGGAACCTCTATGGCTACACCTTC. The chain carries TRBV7-8 and TRBJ1-2; 8 bases are shared with TRBD1. This CDR3 spans 17 amino acids. V trimming: 1 base; J trimming: 4 bases; junction bases outside the gene matches: 11. In germline, CDR1 is SGHVS, CDR2 FQNEAQ.

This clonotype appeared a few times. The CDR3, as DNA: TGTGCCAGCAGCCCAGGACTAGCGGGATACGATGAGCAGTTCTTC. Translating it yields CASSPGLAGYDEQFF. The V call is TRBV4-2, the J call TRBJ2-1; 12 positions agree with TRBD2. The CDR3 contains 15 residues. J gave up 8 bases and V 4 bases, and 6 bases lay outside the gene matches. The germline CDR1 and CDR2 sequences are LGHNA and YNFKEQ.

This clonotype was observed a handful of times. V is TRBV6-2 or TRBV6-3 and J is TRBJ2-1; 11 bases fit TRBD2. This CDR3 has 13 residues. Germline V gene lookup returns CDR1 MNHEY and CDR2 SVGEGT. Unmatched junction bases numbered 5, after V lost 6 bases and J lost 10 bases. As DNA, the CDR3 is TGTGCCAGCAGGGACCCTAGCGGGAGGGAGCAGTTCTTC. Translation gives CASRDPSGREQFF.

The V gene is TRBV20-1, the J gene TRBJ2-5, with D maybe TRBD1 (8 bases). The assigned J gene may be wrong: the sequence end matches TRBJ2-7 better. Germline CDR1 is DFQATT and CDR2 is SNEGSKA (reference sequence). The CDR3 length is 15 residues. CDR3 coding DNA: TGCAGTGCTAGACCACAGGGGGGGCTCCGCTACGAGCAGTACTTC. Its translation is CSARPQGGLRYEQYF.

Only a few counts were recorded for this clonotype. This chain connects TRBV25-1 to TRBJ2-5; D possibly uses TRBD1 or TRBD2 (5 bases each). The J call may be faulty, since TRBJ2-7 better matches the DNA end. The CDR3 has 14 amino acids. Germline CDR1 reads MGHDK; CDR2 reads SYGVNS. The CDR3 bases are TGTGCCAGCAGTGGGGACGGGTTCTCCTACGAGCAGTACTTC. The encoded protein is CASSGDGFSYEQYF.

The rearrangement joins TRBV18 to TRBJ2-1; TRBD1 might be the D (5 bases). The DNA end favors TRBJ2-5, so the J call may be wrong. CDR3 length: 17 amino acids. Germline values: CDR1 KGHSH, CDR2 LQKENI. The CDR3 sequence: CASSPPGAGLVRETQYF. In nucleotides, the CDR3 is TGTGCCAGCTCACCACCTGGGGCAGGGCTGGTTCGGGAGACCCAGTACTTC.

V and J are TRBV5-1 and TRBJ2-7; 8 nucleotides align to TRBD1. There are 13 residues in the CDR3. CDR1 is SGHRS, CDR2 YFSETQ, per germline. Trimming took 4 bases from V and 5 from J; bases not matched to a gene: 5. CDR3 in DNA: TGCGCCAGCAGCGGACAGGGCGGGAACGAGCAGTACTTC. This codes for CASSGQGGNEQYF.

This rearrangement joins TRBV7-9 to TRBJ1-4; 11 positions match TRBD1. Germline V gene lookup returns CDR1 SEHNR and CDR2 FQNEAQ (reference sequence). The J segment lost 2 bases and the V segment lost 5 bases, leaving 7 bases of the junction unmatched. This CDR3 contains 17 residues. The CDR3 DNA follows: TGTGCCAGCAGCCTGTGGACAGGGGGCAGGACTAATGAAAAACTGTTTTTT. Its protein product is CASSLWTGGRTNEKLFF.

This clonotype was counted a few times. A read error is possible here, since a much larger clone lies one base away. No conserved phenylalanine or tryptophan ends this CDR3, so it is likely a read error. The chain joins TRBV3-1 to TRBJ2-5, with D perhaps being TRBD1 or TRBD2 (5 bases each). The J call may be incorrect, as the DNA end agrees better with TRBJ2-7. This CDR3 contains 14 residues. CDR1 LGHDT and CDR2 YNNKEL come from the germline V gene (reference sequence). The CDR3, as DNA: TGTGCCAGCAGCCCCGGGACGCACTCCTACGAGCAGTACCTC. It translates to CASSPGTHSYEQYL.

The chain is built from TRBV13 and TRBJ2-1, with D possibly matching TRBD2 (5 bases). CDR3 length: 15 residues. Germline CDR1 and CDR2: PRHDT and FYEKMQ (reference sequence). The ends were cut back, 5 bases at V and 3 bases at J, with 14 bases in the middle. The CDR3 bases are TGTGCCAGCAGCCCAGATGGCGGACTCTACAATGAGCAGTTCTTC. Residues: CASSPDGGLYNEQFF.

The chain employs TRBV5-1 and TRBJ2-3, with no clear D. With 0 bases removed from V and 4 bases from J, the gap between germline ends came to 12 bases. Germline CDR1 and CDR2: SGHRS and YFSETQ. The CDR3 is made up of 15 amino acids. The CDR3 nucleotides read TGCGCCAGCAGCTTGGCTCTATCTGGCGCAGATACGCAGTATTTT. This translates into CASSLALSGADTQYF.